These T cell receptor beta chains were read from a single sample in a study of blood T cell repertoires in COVID-19. Some clones are missing from TCRdb's copy, which holds only in-frame ones; the method was immunoSEQ multiplex PCR. The sample lists about 190,000 clones, around 88% occurring once. The sequenced material came from peripheral blood. The origin of the receptors is a woman aged 25 to 45 with acute or convalescent COVID-19. CDR3s include the opening cysteine and the closing phenylalanine or tryptophan.

V	J	length	CDR3
TRBV9	TRBJ1-6	16	CASRSGTVTDNSPLHF
TRBV5-1	TRBJ2-7	15	CASSLGDRFSYEQYF
TRBV30	TRBJ2-3	11	CAWERGFTQYF
TRBV7-9	TRBJ2-3	14	CASSLAGGTDTQYF
TRBV18	TRBJ2-3	17	CASSPPVGTGHTDTQYF
TRBV6-5	TRBJ2-2	15	CASSYGGEGTGELFF
TRBV4-2	TRBJ2-2	20	CASSQDIYRTSGANTGELFF
TRBV5-1	TRBJ2-2	15	CASSPGTENTGELFF
TRBV19	TRBJ2-7	15	CASSIYRGGTYEQYF
TRBV5-4	TRBJ2-5	15	CASSTPGGRQETQYF
TRBV3-1/TRBV3-2	TRBJ2-1	14	CASSQDEARNEQFF
TRBV27	TRBJ1-4	17	CASSHRFGFGTDEKLFF
TRBV28	TRBJ1-2	17	CASSFGRDPTGYNGYTF
TRBV6-5	TRBJ1-5	15	CASSYSNRLDQPQHF
TRBV6-5	TRBJ1-3	14	CASKQGVFLGTIYF
TRBV7-8	TRBJ2-3	15	CASSTWTSGADTQYF
TRBV28	TRBJ2-6	15	CASRDRPSGANVLTF
TRBV6-4	TRBJ2-7	22	CASSDGGRNSTGTQRPVYEQYF
TRBV15	TRBJ2-5	17	CATSRGTGRVGMETQYF
TRBV7-9	TRBJ2-7	16	CASSGITGGSIYEQYF
TRBV6-5	TRBJ2-2	15	CASRDRATNTGELFF
TRBV9	TRBJ2-1	16	CASSAGTSGAYNEQFF
TRBV9	TRBJ2-7	12	CASSVGDSEQYF
TRBV9	TRBJ2-2	16	CASSVEVRPGTGELFF
TRBV28	TRBJ1-3	15	CASSLLQGSGNTIYF
TRBV7-2	TRBJ2-6	17	CASSLRGTNSGANVLTF
TRBV10-3	TRBJ2-1	11	CATGRGNEQFF
TRBV5-1	TRBJ2-7	15	CASSLVLGGLYEQYF
TRBV9	TRBJ2-4	15	CARIWTSGREDIQYF
TRBV6-5	TRBJ2-1	12	CASSYSGREQFF
TRBV19	TRBJ1-5	17	CASSPQGGTRRNQPQHF
TRBV28	TRBJ2-3	12	CASSFFADTQYF
TRBV12-3/TRBV12-4	TRBJ1-2	12	CASSSRDYGYTF
TRBV5-1	TRBJ2-7	16	CASSPSSREGSYEQYF
TRBV7-2	TRBJ2-3	16	CASSRQSGTGYDTQYF
TRBV18	TRBJ2-7	15	CASSSAAFQGIEQYF
TRBV27	TRBJ2-2	12	CASTGVTGELFF
TRBV10-2	TRBJ2-1	16	CASSPVTGGTRNEQFF
TRBV6-5	TRBJ2-3	13	CVGGRAGTDTQYF
TRBV5-6	TRBJ2-1	13	CASGWTGDDEQFF
TRBV2	TRBJ2-5	14	CASREATDGKTQYF
TRBV5-1	TRBJ2-7	14	CASSERTGAYEQYF
TRBV19	TRBJ1-3	14	CASSIPGTGNTIYF
TRBV18	TRBJ1-4	14	CASSSRDRGEKLFF
TRBV5-1	TRBJ2-1	13	CASSGDGGNEQFF
TRBV5-1	TRBJ2-5	13	CASSLGGEETQYF
TRBV30	TRBJ1-1	12	CAWSREDTEAFF
TRBV4-2	TRBJ2-7	15	CASSPLGGSSYEQYF
TRBV30	TRBJ2-2	14	CAWSVGRNTGELFF
TRBV7-2	TRBJ2-1	12	CASSPQRVEQFF
TRBV29-1	TRBJ2-1	15	CSALQGTGGYGEQFF